The rows below give T cell receptor beta chains drawn from one sample of a study of shared clonotypes between healthy human individuals. Sequenced by immunoSEQ multiplex PCR; TCRdb stores in-frame clones only, minus some. The repertoire holds about 79,000 clones, with 62% as singletons. Material: memory CD8+ T cells sorted from blood. The source is a man aged 25 to 40 in good health. Each CDR3 is given with its conserved first and last residue. D genes are given only for firm matches. Where a row states a size, it is once, few, many or the class of an expanded clone; other rows omit it.

TRBJ2-7 13 NA few TRBV6-5 CASSYSSSYEQYF TGTGCCAGCAGTTACTCAAGTTCGTACGAGCAGTACTTC
TRBJ2-2 12 NA NA TRBV4-1 CASSQVTGELFF TGCGCCAGCAGCCAAGTAACCGGGGAGCTGTTTTTT
TRBJ2-7 15 NA few TRBV6-5 CASSYAQDSSYEQYF TGTGCCAGCAGTTACGCACAGGACAGCTCCTACGAGCAGTACTTC
TRBJ2-6 14 NA NA TRBV7-2 CASSQLSGANVLTF TGTGCCAGCTCCCAACTCTCTGGGGCCAACGTCCTGACTTTC
TRBJ2-2 17 TRBD2 NA TRBV27 CASSPSSGISRTGELFF TGTGCCAGCAGTCCGTCTAGCGGGATATCGAGAACCGGGGAGCTGTTTTTT
TRBJ2-3 21 NA NA TRBV29-1 CSVESLLGQGRVAGYTDTQYF TGCAGCGTTGAAAGCCTCCTCGGACAGGGTAGGGTAGCGGGTTACACAGATACGCAGTATTTT
TRBJ2-2 14 NA NA TRBV5-1 CASSLGVNTGELFF TGCGCCAGCAGCTTGGGGGTTAACACCGGGGAGCTGTTTTTT
TRBJ2-2 12 NA NA TRBV2 CASMWDTGELFF TGTGCCAGCATGTGGGACACCGGGGAGCTGTTTTTT
TRBJ1-5 16 TRBD1 NA TRBV6-6 CASSFRDRATNQPQHF TGTGCCAGCAGTTTCCGGGACAGGGCAACCAATCAGCCCCAGCATTTT
TRBJ2-1 16 NA NA TRBV5-1 CASSLGRTKTNYEQFF TGCGCCAGCAGCTTGGGGCGGACTAAGACGAACTATGAGCAGTTCTTC
TRBJ2-1 12 TRBD1 NA TRBV18 CASSPLAGGQFF TGTGCCAGCTCACCACTCGCAGGGGGGCAGTTCTTC
TRBJ2-7 13 NA NA TRBV13 CASRDIGSYEQYF TGTGCCAGCCGGGACATTGGGTCCTACGAGCAGTACTTC
TRBJ2-7 10 TRBD2 few TRBV28 CVAGRYEQYF TGTGTAGCGGGAAGGTACGAGCAGTACTTC
TRBJ2-7 13 NA NA TRBV5-4 CASSYGPLYEQYF TGTGCCAGCAGCTACGGACCCCTCTACGAGCAGTACTTC
TRBJ1-2 13 NA NA TRBV4-3 CASSQGNGYGYTF TGCGCCAGCAGCCAAGGGAACGGATATGGCTACACCTTC